This is a list of T cell receptor beta chains from one sample in a study of T cells in Graves' hyperthyroidism and ophthalmopathy. One entry per CDR3 protein, called by TCRdb with MiXCR from the multiplex PCR reads. The data contain more than 600,000 distinct CDR3 sequences, about 17% of them singletons. Sequencing used blood. The receptors shown here come from a man aged 18 to 29 with Graves' hyperthyroidism. Each CDR3 is given without its conserved first and last residue. Fields, in order: clone size, V gene, CDR3 protein. Clone size is shown for a subset of rows, as once, few, many or a class of expanded clone.

abundance: .
v_gene: TRBV20-1
CDR3aa: SARGTGSYNEQF

abundance: many
v_gene: TRBV25-1
CDR3aa: ASSERSVSGYEQY

abundance: many
v_gene: TRBV7-2
CDR3aa: ASSLAVAGGRTDTQY

abundance: many
v_gene: TRBV27
CDR3aa: ASSFSRSLADTGELF

abundance: many
v_gene: TRBV11-2
CDR3aa: ASSLDNLNNEAF

abundance: few
v_gene: TRBV7-2
CDR3aa: ASSSLVVLT

abundance: few
v_gene: TRBV19
CDR3aa: ASSIQPAGEQF

abundance: many
v_gene: TRBV6-1
CDR3aa: ASSSRYTEAF

abundance: few
v_gene: TRBV7-9
CDR3aa: ASSRGTGPSIEQY

abundance: .
v_gene: TRBV11-1
CDR3aa: ASSLVARGNTEAF

abundance: .
v_gene: TRBV7-3
CDR3aa: ASSTRTPPSGNTIY

abundance: .
v_gene: TRBV30
CDR3aa: AWRNPSWTSGSHPYEQY

abundance: .
v_gene: TRBV14
CDR3aa: ASSQELSGRFQF